This TCR beta chain was documented in a study of T-cell memory formation after mild COVID-19. Concerning this clonotype itself: The antigen is undetermined. This clone may be a read error of a much larger clone one base away.

The study's findings and limits: The authors left the SARS-CoV-2 specificity of second-wave clones peaking on day 37 unconfirmed. CM and EM subsets held most contracting CD4+ clones; EMRA held CD8+ ones. Detection of some responders pre-infection suggested pre-existing cross-reactive memory T cells participated.

Germline V lookup: CDR1 SGHDT, CDR2 YYEEEE. The junction had 7 bases not matched to a gene; V was cut back by 1 base and J by 5 bases. This CDR3 contains 15 residues. With constant-segment primers, 5'RACE yielded cDNA libraries of TCR alpha and TCR beta that carried sample barcodes and UMIs. Via MiXCR, TCRdb re-called the 5' RACE reads, giving one row per CDR3 protein. The table has about 38,000 distinct CDR3 sequences, around 10% seen once. The sequenced material came from PBMCs or a T cell subset sorted from them (not recorded which). The chain couples TRBV5-6 to TRBJ2-5; 8 nucleotides match TRBD1. This sequence originates from a man aged 18-30 years who had mild COVID-19 (a few samples of this study predate the infection). Cell type and time point are not known. The CDR3 loop is CASSLPRTGNETQYF. The CDR3 coding sequence is TGTGCCAGCAGCTTGCCCAGGACAGGGAACGAGACCCAGTACTTC.